This TCR beta chain was captured by sequencing in a study of regulatory T cells in long-lasting Graves disease. Study at large: Antithyroid drugs had been taken under 3 months by newly diagnosed Graves' patients. Study-wide results and caveats: There were preferences for TRBV28, TRBJ1-2 and TRBJ2-5 in persistent disease.

The CDR3 length is 15 residues. With 3 bases removed from V and 0 bases from J, the gap between germline ends came to 12 bases. Germline V gene sequence: CDR1 LGHDT, CDR2 YNNKEL (reference sequence). The sample holds many counts of this clonotype. Its antigen is unidentified. Both iRepertoire HTBI primers and Arm-PCR of CDR3 regions were used to build the TCR beta libraries. TCRdb re-called the multiplex PCR reads through MiXCR, storing one row per CDR3 protein. This sample yields under 300,000 distinct CDR3 sequences, of which 20% are seen a single time; around 13% belongs to the top ten. As to time point: newly diagnosed GD, antithyroid drugs for less than 3 months. RNA extracted from PBMCs served as the sequencing template. American Thyroid Association guidelines defined how Graves' disease was diagnosed.

The source was peripheral blood mononuclear cells (PBMCs), collected at new diagnosis, from a patient treated with antithyroid drugs. This TCR was sampled from a female donor with Graves disease. This chain joins TRBV3-1 and TRBJ2-7; no clear D gene. CDR3 loop: CASSQSVVRSYEQYF. Written as DNA, the CDR3 is TGTGCCAGCAGCCAGAGTGTGGTTCGCTCCTACGAGCAGTACTTC.